This T cell receptor beta chain was captured by sequencing in a study of blood T cell repertoires in COVID-19. The overall study: PBMCs, B-cell-depleted T cells, or T cells provided the cDNA or gDNA that made up the material.

Clones were read by immunoSEQ multiplex PCR, and TCRdb kept only the in-frame ones, dropping some. The sample comprises 350,000 to 400,000 clones, 88% of which are singletons, and approximately 0.96% rests with the top ten. Those who participated ranged in age from roughly 18 to 90 years and resided in some 24 US areas. Participant-given clinical history determined each cohort assignment. Sequenced sample: PBMCs or T cells enriched from blood (not recorded which). The TCR originated in a woman aged 25 to 39 with acute COVID-19.

The CDR3 nucleotides are TGTGCCAACATGGTCCGGGACAGGGGTGCGAGAATAGAAGCTTTCTTT. It specifies CANMVRDRGARIEAFF. The chain links TRBV3-1 (or the pseudogene TRBV3-2) to TRBJ1-1; 10 bases are shared with TRBD1. Losses at the gene ends were 10 bases for V and 8 bases for J; bases not matched to a gene: 19. CDR1 and CDR2 from the germline V gene are LGHDT and YNNKEL (reference sequence). The CDR3 covers 16 residues.